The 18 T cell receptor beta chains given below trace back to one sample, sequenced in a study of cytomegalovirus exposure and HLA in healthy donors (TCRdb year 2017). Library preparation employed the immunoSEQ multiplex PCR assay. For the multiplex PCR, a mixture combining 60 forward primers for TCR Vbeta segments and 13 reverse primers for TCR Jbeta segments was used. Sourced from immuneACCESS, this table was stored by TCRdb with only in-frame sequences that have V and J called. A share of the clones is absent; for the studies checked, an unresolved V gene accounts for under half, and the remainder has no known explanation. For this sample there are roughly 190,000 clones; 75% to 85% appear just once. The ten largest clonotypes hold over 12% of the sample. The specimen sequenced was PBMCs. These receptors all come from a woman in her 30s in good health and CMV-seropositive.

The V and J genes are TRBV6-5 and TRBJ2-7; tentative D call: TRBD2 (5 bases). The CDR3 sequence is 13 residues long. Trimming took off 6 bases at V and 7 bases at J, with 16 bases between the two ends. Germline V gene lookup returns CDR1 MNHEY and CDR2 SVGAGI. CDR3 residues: CASRRQKTGEQYF. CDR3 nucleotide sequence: TGTGCCAGCAGAAGACAAAAGACGGGAGAGCAGTACTTC.

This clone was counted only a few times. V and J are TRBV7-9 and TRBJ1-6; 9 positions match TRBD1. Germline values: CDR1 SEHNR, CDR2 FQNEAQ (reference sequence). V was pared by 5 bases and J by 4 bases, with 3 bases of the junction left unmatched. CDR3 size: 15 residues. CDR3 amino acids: CASSPGQGYNSPLHF. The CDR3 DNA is TGTGCCAGCAGCCCAGGACAGGGGTATAATTCACCCCTCCACTTT.

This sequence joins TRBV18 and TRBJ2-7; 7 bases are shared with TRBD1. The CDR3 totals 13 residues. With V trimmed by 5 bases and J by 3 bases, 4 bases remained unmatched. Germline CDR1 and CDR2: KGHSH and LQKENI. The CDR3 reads CASSTWDSYEQYF. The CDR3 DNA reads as TGTGCCAGCTCAACCTGGGACAGCTACGAGCAGTACTTC.

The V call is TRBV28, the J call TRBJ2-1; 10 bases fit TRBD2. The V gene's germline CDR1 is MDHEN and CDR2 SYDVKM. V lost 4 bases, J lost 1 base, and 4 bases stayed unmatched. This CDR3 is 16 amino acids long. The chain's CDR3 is CASSSFSGGSYNEQFF. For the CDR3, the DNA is TGTGCCAGCAGTTCCTTTAGCGGGGGGTCCTACAATGAGCAGTTCTTC. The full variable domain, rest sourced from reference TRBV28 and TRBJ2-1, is DVKVTQSSRYLVKRTGEKVFLECVQDMDHENMFWYRQDPGLGLRLIYFSYDVKMKEKGDIPEGYSVSREKKERFSLILESASTNQTSMYLCASSSFSGGSYNEQFFGPGTRLTVL.

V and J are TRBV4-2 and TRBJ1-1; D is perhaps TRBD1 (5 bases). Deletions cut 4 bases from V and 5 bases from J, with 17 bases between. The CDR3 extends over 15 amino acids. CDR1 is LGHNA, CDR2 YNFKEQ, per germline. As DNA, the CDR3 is TGTGCCAGCAGCCTTCCTGGGGGGATCGGGACTGAAGCTTTCTTT. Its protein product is CASSLPGGIGTEAFF.

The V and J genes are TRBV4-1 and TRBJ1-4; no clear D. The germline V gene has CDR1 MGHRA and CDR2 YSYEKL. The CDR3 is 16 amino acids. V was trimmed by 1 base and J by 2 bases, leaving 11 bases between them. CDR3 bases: TGCGCCAGCAGCCAAGGAGCGGTGGGGACTAATGAAAAACTGTTTTTT. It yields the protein CASSQGAVGTNEKLFF.

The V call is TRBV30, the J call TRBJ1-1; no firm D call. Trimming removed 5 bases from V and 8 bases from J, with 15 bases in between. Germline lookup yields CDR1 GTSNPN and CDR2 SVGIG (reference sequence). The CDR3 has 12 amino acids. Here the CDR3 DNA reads TGTGCCTGGGGGCCATCGCGCGTAGAAGCTTTCTTT. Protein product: CAWGPSRVEAFF.

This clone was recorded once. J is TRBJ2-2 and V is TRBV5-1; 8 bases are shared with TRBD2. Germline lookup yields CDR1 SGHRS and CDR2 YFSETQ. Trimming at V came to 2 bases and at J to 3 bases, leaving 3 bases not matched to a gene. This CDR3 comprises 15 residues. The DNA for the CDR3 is TGCGCCAGCAGCTTAGCGGGGGTCGACACCGGGGAGCTGTTTTTT. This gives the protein CASSLAGVDTGELFF.

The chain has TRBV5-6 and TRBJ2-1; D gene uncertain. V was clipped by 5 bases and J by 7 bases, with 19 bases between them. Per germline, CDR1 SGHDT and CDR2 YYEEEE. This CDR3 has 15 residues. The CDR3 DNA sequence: TGTGCCAGCAGATCCGCAAAGAGGAAGGATAATGAGCAGTTCTTC. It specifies CASRSAKRKDNEQFF.

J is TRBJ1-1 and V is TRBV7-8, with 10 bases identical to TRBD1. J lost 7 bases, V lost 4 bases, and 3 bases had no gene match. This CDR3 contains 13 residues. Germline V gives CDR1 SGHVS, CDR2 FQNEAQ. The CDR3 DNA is TGTGCCAGCAGCTCAGGACAGGGGGTTGAAGCTTTCTTT. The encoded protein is CASSSGQGVEAFF.

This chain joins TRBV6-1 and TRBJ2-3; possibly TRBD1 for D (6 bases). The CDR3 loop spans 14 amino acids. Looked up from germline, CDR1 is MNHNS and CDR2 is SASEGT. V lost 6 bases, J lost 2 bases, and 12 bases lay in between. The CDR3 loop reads CASSSGALTDTQYF. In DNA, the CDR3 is TGTGCCAGCAGCTCAGGGGCCCTCACAGATACGCAGTATTTT.

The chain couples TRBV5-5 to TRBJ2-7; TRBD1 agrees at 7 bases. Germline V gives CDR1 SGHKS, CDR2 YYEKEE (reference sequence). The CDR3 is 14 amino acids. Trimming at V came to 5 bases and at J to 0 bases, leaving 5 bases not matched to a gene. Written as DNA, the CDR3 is TGTGCCAGCAGAGGGACAGCGAACTCCTACGAGCAGTACTTC. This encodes CASRGTANSYEQYF.

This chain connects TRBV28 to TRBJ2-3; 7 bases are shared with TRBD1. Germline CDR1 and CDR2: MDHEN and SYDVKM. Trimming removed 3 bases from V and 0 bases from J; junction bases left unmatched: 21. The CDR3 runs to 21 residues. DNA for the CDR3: TGTGCCAGCAGTTTCCCCAGGGACAGATCACCCCAATACACTAGCACAGATACGCAGTATTTT. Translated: CASSFPRDRSPQYTSTDTQYF.

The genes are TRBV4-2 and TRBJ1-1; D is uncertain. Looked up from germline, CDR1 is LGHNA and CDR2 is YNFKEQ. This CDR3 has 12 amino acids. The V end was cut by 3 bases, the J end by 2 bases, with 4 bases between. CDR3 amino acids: CASSQLNTEAFF. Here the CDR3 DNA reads TGTGCCAGCAGCCAGTTAAACACTGAAGCTTTCTTT.

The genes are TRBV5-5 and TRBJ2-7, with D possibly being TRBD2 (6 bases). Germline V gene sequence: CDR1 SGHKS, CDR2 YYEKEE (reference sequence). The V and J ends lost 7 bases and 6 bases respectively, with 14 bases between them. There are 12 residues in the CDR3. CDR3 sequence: CASGRGLGEQYF. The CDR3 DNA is TGTGCCAGCGGACGGGGACTTGGCGAGCAGTACTTC.

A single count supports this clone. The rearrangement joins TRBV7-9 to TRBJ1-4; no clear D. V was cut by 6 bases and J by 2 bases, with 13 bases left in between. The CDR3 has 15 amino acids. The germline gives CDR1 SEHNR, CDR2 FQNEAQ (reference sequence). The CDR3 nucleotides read TGTGCCAGCAGTACAACGGGGTTGACTAATGAAAAACTGTTTTTT. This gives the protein CASSTTGLTNEKLFF.

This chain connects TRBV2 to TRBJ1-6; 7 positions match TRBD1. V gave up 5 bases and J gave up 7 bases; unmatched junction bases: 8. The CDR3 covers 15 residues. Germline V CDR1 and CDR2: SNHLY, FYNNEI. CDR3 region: CASSSQGNENSPLHF. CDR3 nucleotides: TGTGCCAGCAGTTCACAGGGGAATGAGAATTCACCCCTCCACTTT.

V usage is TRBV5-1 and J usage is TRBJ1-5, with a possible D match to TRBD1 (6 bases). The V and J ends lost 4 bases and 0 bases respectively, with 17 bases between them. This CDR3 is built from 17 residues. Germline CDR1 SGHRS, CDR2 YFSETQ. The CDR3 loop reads CASSPGNGDTSNQPQHF. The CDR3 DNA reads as TGCGCCAGCAGCCCAGGGAATGGGGACACTAGCAATCAGCCCCAGCATTTT. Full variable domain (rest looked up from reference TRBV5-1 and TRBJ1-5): KAGVTQTPRYLIKTRGQQVTLSCSPISGHRSVSWYQQTPGQGLQFLFEYFSETQRNKGNFPGRFSGRQFSNSRSEMNVSTLELGDSALYLCASSPGNGDTSNQPQHFGDGTRLSIL.